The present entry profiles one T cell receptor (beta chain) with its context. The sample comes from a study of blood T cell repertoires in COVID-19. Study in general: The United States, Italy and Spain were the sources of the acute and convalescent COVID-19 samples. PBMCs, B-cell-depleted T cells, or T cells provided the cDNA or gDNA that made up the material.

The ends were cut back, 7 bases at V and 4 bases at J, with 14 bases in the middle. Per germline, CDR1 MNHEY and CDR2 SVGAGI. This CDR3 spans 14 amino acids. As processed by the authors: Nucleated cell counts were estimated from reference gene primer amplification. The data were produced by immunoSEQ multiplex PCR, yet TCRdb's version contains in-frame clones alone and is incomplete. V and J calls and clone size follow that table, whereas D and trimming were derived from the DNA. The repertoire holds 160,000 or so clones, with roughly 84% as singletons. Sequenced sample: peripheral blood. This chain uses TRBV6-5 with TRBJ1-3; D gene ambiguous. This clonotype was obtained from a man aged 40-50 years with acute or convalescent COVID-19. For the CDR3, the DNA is TGTGCCAGCACCGGGCGGGATAAAGGAAACACCATATATTTT. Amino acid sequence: CASTGRDKGNTIYF.